Detailed here is one T cell receptor beta chain. With 6 bases removed from V and 2 bases from J, the gap between germline ends came to 8 bases. Germline CDR1 and CDR2: DFQATT and SNEGSKA (reference sequence). CDR3 length: 11 amino acids. The data were taken from a study of blood T cell repertoires in COVID-19. Study context: Spain, Italy and the United States supplied samples that represented acute and convalescent COVID-19. The analysed material was cDNA or gDNA that came from T cells, B-cell-depleted T cells, or PBMCs.

Authors' methods: Estimation of nucleated cell counts was performed using reference gene primer amplification. Sequencing was performed with immunoSEQ multiplex PCR; in TCRdb, only in-frame clones are kept and a portion is missing. V, J and clone size were drawn from that table, and D and trimming were deduced from the DNA. The sample yields under 350,000 clones, approximately 86% seen once. The sequenced material came from peripheral blood. V is TRBV20-1 and J is TRBJ2-7; D perhaps matches TRBD1 (5 bases). The clonotype originates from a young man with active or convalescent COVID-19. The CDR3: CSARTTYEQYF. The CDR3 DNA reads TGCAGTGCGAGGACAACCTACGAGCAGTACTTC.